This T cell receptor (beta chain) was obtained from a study of T cells in pancreatic ductal adenocarcinoma. Overall study findings and caveats: Tumor and blood clonality did not differ significantly, about 0.11 versus 0.078.

Selected pancreatic ductal adenocarcinoma patients had undergone surgery without neoadjuvant therapy. V was cut by 8 bases and J by 2 bases, with 13 bases left in between. The CDR3 contains 13 residues. Germline CDR1 SGHAT, CDR2 FQNNGV. On this clone: Its matching antigen is unknown.

Clones were read by immunoSEQ multiplex PCR, and TCRdb kept only the in-frame ones, dropping some. The table has roughly 100,000 clones, 90% to 95% seen once. V gene TRBV11-2 combines with J gene TRBJ2-7, with a tentative D call TRBD1 (6 bases). Material: PBMCs. The receptor comes from a human donor with pancreatic ductal adenocarcinoma. This chain's CDR3 is CASGSGTPYEQYF. In DNA, the CDR3 is TGTGCCAGCGGATCCGGGACACCCTACGAGCAGTACTTC.